This T cell receptor (beta chain) came from a study of siplizumab effects on memory and regulatory T cells. The V gene's germline CDR1 is MDHEN and CDR2 SYDVKM. The J segment lost 8 bases and the V segment lost 7 bases, leaving 12 bases of the junction unmatched. The CDR3 length is 15 residues. Overall study findings and caveats: Naive T cells appeared more diverse than memory cells and seemed to be major alloresponse contributors. The average Treg-derived proportion among mappable alloreactive CD4+ clones was roughly 69% with siplizumab versus 25% to 30% in controls.

To note about this clone: Its antigen is not identified.

Using immunoSEQ multiplex PCR, the repertoire was profiled, and TCRdb retains in-frame clones only, with some absent. There are roughly 92,000 clones in the sample; about 93% occur only once, and approximately 1.2% lies in the top ten. What was sequenced was non-Treg CD4+ T cells sorted from blood. This sequence was found in a human donor in good health. The chain recombines TRBV28 with TRBJ1-2; 11 positions agree with TRBD1. The CDR3 DNA is TGTGCCAGCACCATAGGAGGACAGGGGGCGGGAGGCTACACCTTC. This encodes CASTIGGQGAGGYTF.